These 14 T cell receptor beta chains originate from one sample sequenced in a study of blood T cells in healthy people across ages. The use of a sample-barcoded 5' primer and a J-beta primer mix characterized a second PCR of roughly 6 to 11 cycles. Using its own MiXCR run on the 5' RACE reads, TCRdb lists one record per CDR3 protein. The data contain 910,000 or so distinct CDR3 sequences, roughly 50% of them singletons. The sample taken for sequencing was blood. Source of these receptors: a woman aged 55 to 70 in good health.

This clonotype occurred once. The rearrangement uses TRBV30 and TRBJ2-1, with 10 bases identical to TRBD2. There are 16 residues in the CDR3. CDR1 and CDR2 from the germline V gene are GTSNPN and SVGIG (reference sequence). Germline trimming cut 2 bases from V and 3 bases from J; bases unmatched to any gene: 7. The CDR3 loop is CAWSRPAGGIYNEQFF. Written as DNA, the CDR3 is TGTGCCTGGAGTCGCCCAGCGGGAGGGATCTACAATGAGCAGTTCTTC.

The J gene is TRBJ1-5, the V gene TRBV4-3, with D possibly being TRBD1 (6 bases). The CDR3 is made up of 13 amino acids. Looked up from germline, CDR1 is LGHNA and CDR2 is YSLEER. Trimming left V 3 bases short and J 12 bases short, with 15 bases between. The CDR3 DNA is TGCGCCAGCAGCCAGGTAACCGGGACACACCAGCATTTT. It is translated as CASSQVTGTHQHF.

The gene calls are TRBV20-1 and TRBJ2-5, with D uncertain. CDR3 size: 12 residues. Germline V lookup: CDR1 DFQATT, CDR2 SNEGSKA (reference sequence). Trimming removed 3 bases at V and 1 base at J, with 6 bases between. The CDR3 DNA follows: TGCAGTGCTAGCCCCACCCAAGAGACCCAGTACTTC. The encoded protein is CSASPTQETQYF.

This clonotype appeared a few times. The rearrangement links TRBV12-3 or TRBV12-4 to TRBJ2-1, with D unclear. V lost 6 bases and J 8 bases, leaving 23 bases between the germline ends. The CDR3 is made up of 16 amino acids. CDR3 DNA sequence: TGTGCCAGCAGCCTGGCCCAGGTTCAGAGGTATTATGAGCAGTTCTTC. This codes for CASSLAQVQRYYEQFF.

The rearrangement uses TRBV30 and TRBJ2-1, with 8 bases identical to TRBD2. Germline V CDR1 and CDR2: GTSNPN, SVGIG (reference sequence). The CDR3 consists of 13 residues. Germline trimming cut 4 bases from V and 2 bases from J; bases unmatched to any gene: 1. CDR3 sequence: CAWTRGAYNEQFF. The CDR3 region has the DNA TGTGCCTGGACGCGGGGGGCCTACAATGAGCAGTTCTTC.

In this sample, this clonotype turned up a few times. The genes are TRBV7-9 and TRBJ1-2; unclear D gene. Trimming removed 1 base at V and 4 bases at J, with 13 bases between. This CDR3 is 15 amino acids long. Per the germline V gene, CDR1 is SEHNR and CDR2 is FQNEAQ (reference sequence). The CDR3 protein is CASSLGAWGSYGYTF. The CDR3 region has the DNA TGTGCCAGCAGCTTAGGGGCTTGGGGAAGCTATGGCTACACCTTC.

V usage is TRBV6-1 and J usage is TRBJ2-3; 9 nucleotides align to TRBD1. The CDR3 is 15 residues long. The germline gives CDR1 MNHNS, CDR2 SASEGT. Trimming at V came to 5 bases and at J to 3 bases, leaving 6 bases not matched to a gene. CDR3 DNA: TGTGCCAGCAGTTTACAGGGGGCAAGAACAGATACGCAGTATTTT. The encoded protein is CASSLQGARTDTQYF.

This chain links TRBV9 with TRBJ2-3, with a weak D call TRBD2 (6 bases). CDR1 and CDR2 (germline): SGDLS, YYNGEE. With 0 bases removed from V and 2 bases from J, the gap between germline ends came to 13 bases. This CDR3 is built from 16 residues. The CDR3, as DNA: TGTGCCAGCAGCGTAGGTTTAGCGGCGTTCACAGATACGCAGTATTTT. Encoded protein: CASSVGLAAFTDTQYF. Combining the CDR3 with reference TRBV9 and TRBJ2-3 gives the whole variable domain DSGVTQTPKHLITATGQRVTLRCSPRSGDLSVYWYQQSLDQGLQFLIQYYNGEERAKGNILERFSAQQFPDLHSELNLSSLELGDSALYFCASSVGLAAFTDTQYFGPGTRLTVL.

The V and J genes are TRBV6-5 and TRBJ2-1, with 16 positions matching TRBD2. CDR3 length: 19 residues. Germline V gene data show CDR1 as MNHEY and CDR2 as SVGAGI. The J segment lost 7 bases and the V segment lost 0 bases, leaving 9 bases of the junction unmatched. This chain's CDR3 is CASSYSPPGLAGGHNEQFF. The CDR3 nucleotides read TGTGCCAGCAGTTACTCGCCCCCGGGACTAGCGGGAGGGCATAATGAGCAGTTCTTC.

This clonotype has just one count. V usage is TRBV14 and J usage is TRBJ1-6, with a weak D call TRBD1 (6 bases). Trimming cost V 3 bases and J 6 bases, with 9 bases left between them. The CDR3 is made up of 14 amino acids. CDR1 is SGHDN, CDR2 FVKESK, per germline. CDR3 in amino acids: CASSHNRANSPLHF. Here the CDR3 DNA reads TGTGCCAGCAGCCATAACAGGGCTAATTCACCCCTCCACTTT.

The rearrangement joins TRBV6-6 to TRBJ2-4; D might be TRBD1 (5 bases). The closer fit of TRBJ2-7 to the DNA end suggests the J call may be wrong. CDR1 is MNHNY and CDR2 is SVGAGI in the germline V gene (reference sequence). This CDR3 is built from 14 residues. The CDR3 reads CASSKLQVFYEQYF. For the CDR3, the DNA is TGTGCCAGCAGTAAACTACAGGTTTTCTACGAGCAGTACTTC.

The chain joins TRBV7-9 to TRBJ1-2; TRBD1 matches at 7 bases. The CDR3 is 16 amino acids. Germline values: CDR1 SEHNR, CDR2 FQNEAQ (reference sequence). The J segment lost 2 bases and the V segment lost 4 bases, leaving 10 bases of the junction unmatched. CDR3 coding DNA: TGTGCCAGCAGCTCGGACCGGGACAGATCGAACTATGGCTACACCTTC. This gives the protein CASSSDRDRSNYGYTF.

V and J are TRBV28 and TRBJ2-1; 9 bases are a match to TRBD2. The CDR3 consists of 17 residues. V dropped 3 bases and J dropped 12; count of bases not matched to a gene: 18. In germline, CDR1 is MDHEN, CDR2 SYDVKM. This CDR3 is CASSFYFAAGGSPRQFF. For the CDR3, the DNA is TGTGCCAGCAGTTTTTACTTTGCGGCGGGAGGGTCTCCTCGGCAGTTCTTC. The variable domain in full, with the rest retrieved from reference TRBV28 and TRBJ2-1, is DVKVTQSSRYLVKRTGEKVFLECVQDMDHENMFWYRQDPGLGLRLIYFSYDVKMKEKGDIPEGYSVSREKKERFSLILESASTNQTSMYLCASSFYFAAGGSPRQFFGPGTRLTVL.

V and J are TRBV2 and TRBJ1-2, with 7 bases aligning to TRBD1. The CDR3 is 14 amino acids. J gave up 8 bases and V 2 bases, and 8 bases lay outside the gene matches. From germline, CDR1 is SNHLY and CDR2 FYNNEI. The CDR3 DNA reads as TGTGCCAGCAGTGAATCTTCAGGGGGAGGCGGCTACACCTTC. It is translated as CASSESSGGGGYTF.